These 32 T cell receptor beta chains originate from one sample sequenced in a study of shared clonotypes between healthy human individuals. TCRdb's table, derived via immunoSEQ multiplex PCR, lists solely in-frame clones and lacks some. The sample holds hundreds of thousands of clones, almost 97% seen once. The sequencing input was naive CD4+ T cells sorted from blood. The subset here: CD45RA+ positively selected. The receptors here all came from a woman aged 25 to 39 in good health.

The V gene is TRBV19, the J gene TRBJ2-1; 10 positions match TRBD1. This CDR3 contains 16 residues. V lost 6 bases to trimming and J lost 7 bases; unmatched junction nucleotides: 12. In germline, CDR1 is LNHDA, CDR2 SQIVND (reference sequence). The CDR3 loop reads CASRGGDRGRVNEQFF. The CDR3 DNA sequence: TGTGCCAGTAGAGGTGGCGACAGGGGGCGAGTTAATGAGCAGTTCTTC.

The chain is built from TRBV9 and TRBJ2-7, with a tentative D call TRBD1 (6 bases). The germline CDR1 and CDR2 sequences are SGDLS and YYNGEE. This CDR3 comprises 14 residues. Trimming shortened V by 0 bases and J by 3 bases, and 10 bases separated the two germline ends. The chain's CDR3 is CASSVDEGGYEQYF. The DNA of the CDR3 is TGTGCCAGCAGCGTAGACGAAGGGGGCTACGAGCAGTACTTC.

The rearrangement joins TRBV7-9 to TRBJ1-1, with a possible D match to TRBD1 (5 bases). Germline V gene data show CDR1 as SEHNR and CDR2 as FQNEAQ (reference sequence). This CDR3 has 17 amino acids. V was trimmed by 1 base and J by 0 bases, leaving 15 bases between them. The CDR3 protein is CASSLDWGDNLNTEAFF. The CDR3 DNA reads TGTGCCAGCAGCTTAGATTGGGGGGATAATTTGAACACTGAAGCTTTCTTT. The variable domain in full, completed from reference TRBV7-9 and TRBJ1-1, reads DTGVSQNPRHKITKRGQNVTFRCDPISEHNRLYWYRQTLGQGPEFLTYFQNEAQLEKSRLLSDRFSAERPKGSFSTLEIQRTEQGDSAMYLCASSLDWGDNLNTEAFFGQGTRLTVV.

The rearrangement links TRBV9 to TRBJ2-2; D gene uncertain. Germline loops: CDR1 SGDLS, CDR2 YYNGEE. V was pared by 4 bases and J by 7 bases, with 11 bases between. CDR3 length: 13 amino acids. CDR3 in DNA: TGTGCCAGCAGCCCAAGGACCCGCGGGGAGCTGTTTTTT. Its translation: CASSPRTRGELFF.

J is TRBJ2-7 and V is TRBV28; perhaps TRBD2 as D (6 bases). The V end was cut by 6 bases, the J end by 2 bases, with 17 bases between. The CDR3 contains 15 residues. CDR1 and CDR2 from the germline V gene are MDHEN and SYDVKM. The CDR3 sequence: CASRLIGGETYEQYF. CDR3 DNA sequence: TGTGCCAGCAGACTAATAGGAGGGGAGACCTACGAGCAGTACTTC. The whole variable domain, remainder taken from reference TRBV28 and TRBJ2-7, is DVKVTQSSRYLVKRTGEKVFLECVQDMDHENMFWYRQDPGLGLRLIYFSYDVKMKEKGDIPEGYSVSREKKERFSLILESASTNQTSMYLCASRLIGGETYEQYFGPGTRLTVT.

This chain uses TRBV28 with TRBJ2-7; 9 bases agree with TRBD1. V gave up 6 bases and J gave up 1 base; unmatched junction bases: 4. Germline V lookup: CDR1 MDHEN, CDR2 SYDVKM. The CDR3 length is 14 residues. The CDR3 sequence is CASSPDRGSYEQYF. The CDR3, as DNA: TGTGCCAGCAGCCCCGACAGGGGGTCCTACGAGCAGTACTTC.

J is TRBJ2-7 and V is TRBV10-3; 8 bases are a match to TRBD1. The CDR3 covers 15 residues. With V trimmed by 2 bases and J by 2 bases, 5 bases remained unmatched. Per the germline V gene, CDR1 is ENHRY and CDR2 is SYGVKD. The DNA for the CDR3 is TGTGCCATCAGTGAGGGGGGACAGGACCCCTACGAGCAGTACTTC. This translates into CAISEGGQDPYEQYF.

This sequence joins TRBV19 and TRBJ1-5; weak D call: TRBD1 (5 bases). The CDR3 runs 16 residues. V was clipped by 3 bases and J by 3 bases, with 15 bases between them. CDR1 is LNHDA and CDR2 is SQIVND in the germline V gene (reference sequence). In DNA, the CDR3 is TGTGCCAGTAGTATCCCACCCGGGGCAAACAATCAGCCCCAGCATTTT. Protein sequence: CASSIPPGANNQPQHF.

This chain joins TRBV28 and TRBJ2-7; D remains unclear. This CDR3 has 14 residues. V was clipped by 5 bases and J by 4 bases, with 15 bases between them. The germline V gene encodes CDR1 MDHEN and CDR2 SYDVKM. The CDR3 region has the DNA TGTGCCAGCAGTCTACCACACCTCTCATACGAGCAGTACTTC. Its translation: CASSLPHLSYEQYF.

The chain uses TRBV6-1 and TRBJ1-3; D is undetermined. Germline-derived CDR1 and CDR2 are MNHNS and SASEGT. The CDR3 loop spans 13 amino acids. V lost 4 bases and J 8 bases, leaving 12 bases between the germline ends. The CDR3 protein is CASSVPEVYTIYF. CDR3 bases: TGTGCCAGCAGTGTCCCGGAAGTCTACACCATATATTTT.

The chain has TRBV19 and TRBJ1-1; 8 bases agree with TRBD1. Germline CDR1 is LNHDA and CDR2 is SQIVND (reference sequence). Trimming took 7 bases from V and 6 from J; bases not matched to a gene: 10. This CDR3 contains 14 residues. The CDR3 here is CASIPGTGVAEAFF. Here the CDR3 DNA reads TGTGCCAGTATACCCGGGACAGGTGTGGCTGAAGCTTTCTTT. Together with reference TRBV19 and TRBJ1-1, the CDR3 gives the full variable domain: DGGITQSPKYLFRKEGQNVTLSCEQNLNHDAMYWYRQDPGQGLRLIYYSQIVNDFQKGDIAEGYSVSREKKESFPLTVTSAQKNPTAFYLCASIPGTGVAEAFFGQGTRLTVV.

With respect to this clone: The sample carries other DNA sequences with the same CDR3. V gene TRBV4-1 combines with J gene TRBJ2-1; D is undetermined. V was clipped by 1 base and J by 0 bases, with 7 bases between them. The CDR3 covers 15 residues. In germline, CDR1 is MGHRA, CDR2 YSYEKL. CDR3 nucleotides: TGCGCCAGCAGCCAAGTTCCGGTCTCCTACAATGAGCAGTTCTTC. Translated, it gives CASSQVPVSYNEQFF.

The chain uses TRBV10-3 and TRBJ2-1; the D gene is possibly TRBD2 (6 bases). The germline V gene has CDR1 ENHRY and CDR2 SYGVKD. The ends were cut back, 11 bases at V and 0 bases at J, with 11 bases in the middle. This CDR3 has 13 residues. CDR3 residues: CALGTPSYNEQFF. Written as DNA, the CDR3 is TGTGCCCTAGGGACTCCCTCCTACAATGAGCAGTTCTTC.

This clone was recorded once. This chain links TRBV28 with TRBJ2-1; D might be TRBD1 (6 bases). There are 13 residues in the CDR3. Trimming pared 8 bases from V and 2 bases from J, leaving 10 bases between. Germline V CDR1 and CDR2: MDHEN, SYDVKM. The CDR3 region has the DNA TGTGCCAGCTTCCGGGACACCTACAATGAGCAGTTCTTC. Translation: CASFRDTYNEQFF.

The CDR3 spells CASSFLPREGSGANVLTF. CDR3 coding DNA: TGTGCCAGCAGTTTCCTCCCGAGGGAGGGCTCTGGGGCCAACGTCCTGACTTTC. J is TRBJ2-6 and V is TRBV28; the match to TRBD2 covers 7 bases. The CDR3 totals 18 residues. Germline assignment: CDR1 MDHEN and CDR2 SYDVKM. With 3 bases clipped from V and 0 bases from J, the junction kept 8 bases outside the gene matches.

With respect to this clone: Other DNA sequences of this sample code for an identical CDR3. This sequence joins TRBV18 and TRBJ1-2; 10 nucleotides line up with TRBD1. The germline V gene encodes CDR1 KGHSH and CDR2 LQKENI. V lost 3 bases, J lost 3 bases, and 1 base stayed unmatched. The CDR3 totals 14 residues. The CDR3 sequence: CASSPTGGDYGYTF. CDR3 coding DNA: TGTGCCAGCTCACCGACAGGGGGCGACTATGGCTACACCTTC.

This chain connects TRBV9 to TRBJ2-1; D gene unclear. This CDR3 has 17 amino acids. Germline loops: CDR1 SGDLS, CDR2 YYNGEE. V shed 4 bases and J shed 0 bases, with 17 bases lying between them. CDR3 sequence: CASSPTVGGVSYNEQFF. CDR3 nucleotide sequence: TGTGCCAGCAGCCCCACGGTCGGCGGAGTCTCCTACAATGAGCAGTTCTTC.

This clone was seen a single time. J is TRBJ2-3 and V is TRBV6-5; the D is unclear. Trimming shortened V by 7 bases and J by 3 bases, and 8 bases separated the two germline ends. The CDR3 length is 12 residues. CDR1 is MNHEY and CDR2 is SVGAGI in the germline V gene. In DNA, the CDR3 is TGTGCCAGCAAAGACCCGACAGATACGCAGTATTTT. As protein: CASKDPTDTQYF.

As regards this clone: In the same sample, other DNA sequences code for this CDR3. The gene calls are TRBV19 and TRBJ1-1; TRBD1 agrees at 8 bases. This CDR3 has 13 residues. CDR1 and CDR2 (germline): LNHDA, SQIVND (reference sequence). V dropped 5 bases and J dropped 4; count of bases not matched to a gene: 3. The CDR3: CASSPTGGTEAFF. In DNA form, the CDR3 reads TGTGCCAGTAGTCCCACAGGGGGCACTGAAGCTTTCTTT.

The chain has TRBV21-1 and TRBJ2-7; the table's D call, TRBD1, has no DNA check behind it. TRBV21-1 is classified as a pseudogene. The CDR3 extends over 16 amino acids. This CDR3 is CASSGRRDRALSEQYF. CDR3 DNA: TGTGCCAGCAGCGGACGCCGGGACAGAGCTCTATCCGAGCAGTACTTC.

V is TRBV6-5 and J is TRBJ2-7; D possibly uses TRBD1 or TRBD2 (5 bases each). Germline lookup yields CDR1 MNHEY and CDR2 SVGAGI. V lost 3 bases and J 3 bases, leaving 18 bases between the germline ends. The CDR3 consists of 16 residues. CDR3 bases: TGTGCCAGCAGTTATTCAACGCACATGGGGGTCTACGAGCAGTACTTC. Translation gives CASSYSTHMGVYEQYF.

The rearrangement uses TRBV27 and TRBJ2-7; D might be TRBD1 or TRBD2, each matching 6 bases. V was pared by 4 bases and J by 4 bases, with 14 bases between. Germline CDR1 and CDR2: MNHEY and SMNVEV (reference sequence). CDR3 length equals 14 residues. The CDR3 region has the DNA TGTGCCAGCAGTTCAGTCCTAGGGGGGTACGAGCAGTACTTC. Translated: CASSSVLGGYEQYF.

This chain joins TRBV7-2 and TRBJ1-1, with a possible D match to TRBD1 (6 bases). Germline V gives CDR1 SGHTA, CDR2 FQGNSA. The length of the CDR3 is 17 residues. Trimming removed 5 bases at V and 4 bases at J, with 23 bases between. This CDR3 is CASSGPGQAPGGTEAFF. The CDR3 coding sequence is TGTGCCAGCAGCGGGCCGGGACAAGCCCCCGGGGGCACTGAAGCTTTCTTT.

The rearrangement links TRBV7-9 to TRBJ2-1; 7 nucleotides agree with TRBD2. CDR1 is SEHNR, CDR2 FQNEAQ, per germline (reference sequence). V lost 5 bases to trimming and J lost 3 bases; unmatched junction nucleotides: 10. There are 16 residues in the CDR3. The CDR3 sequence is CASSGAGGSFYNEQFF. Here the CDR3 DNA reads TGTGCCAGCAGCGGGGCAGGCGGGAGTTTCTACAATGAGCAGTTCTTC.

A single count supports this clone. The chain recombines TRBV2 with TRBJ1-1, with D tentatively TRBD1 (5 bases). The CDR3 is 13 residues long. Trimming shortened V by 6 bases and J by 1 base, and 9 bases separated the two germline ends. CDR1 SNHLY and CDR2 FYNNEI come from the germline V gene. CDR3 in amino acids: CASRGTQNTEAFF. The DNA of the CDR3 is TGTGCCAGCAGGGGGACCCAGAACACTGAAGCTTTCTTT. Full variable domain (remainder filled in from reference TRBV2 and TRBJ1-1): EPEVTQTPSHQVTQMGQEVILRCVPISNHLYFYWYRQILGQKVEFLVSFYNNEISEKSEIFDDQFSVERPDGSNFTLKIRSTKLEDSAMYFCASRGTQNTEAFFGQGTRLTVV.

The V gene is TRBV7-7, the J gene TRBJ2-2; D may be TRBD1 (5 bases). Germline CDR1 reads SSHAT; CDR2 reads FNYEAQ (reference sequence). There are 15 residues in the CDR3. The V end was cut by 6 bases, the J end by 0 bases, with 11 bases between. The CDR3 region is CASSPGPPNTGELFF. As DNA, the CDR3 is TGTGCCAGCAGTCCAGGGCCACCGAACACCGGGGAGCTGTTTTTT.

J is TRBJ1-4 and V is TRBV5-1; D possibly corresponds to TRBD1 (5 bases). The CDR3 consists of 15 residues. V shed 5 bases and J shed 7 bases, with 18 bases lying between them. Germline loops: CDR1 SGHRS, CDR2 YFSETQ. CDR3 sequence reads: CASSYGRDPPEKLFF. The CDR3 DNA reads as TGCGCCAGCAGTTATGGCAGGGACCCTCCTGAAAAACTGTTTTTT.

The chain uses TRBV6-5 and TRBJ1-4; D not resolved. Germline V gene lookup returns CDR1 MNHEY and CDR2 SVGAGI. CDR3 length: 14 residues. V lost 6 bases and J 0 bases, leaving 8 bases between the germline ends. CDR3 protein: CASSPGTTNEKLFF. In nucleotides, the CDR3 is TGTGCCAGCAGCCCCGGCACAACTAATGAAAAACTGTTTTTT.

This rearrangement joins TRBV18 to TRBJ1-3; no definite D call. This CDR3 region has 15 residues. Germline V gene data show CDR1 as KGHSH and CDR2 as LQKENI. Trimming took off 4 bases at V and 2 bases at J, with 12 bases between the two ends. CDR3 bases: TGTGCCAGCTCACAGGACCGGCAGGCTGGAAACACCATATATTTT. Translated, it gives CASSQDRQAGNTIYF.

The chain uses TRBV29-1 and TRBJ2-3; D remains ambiguous. CDR3 length equals 13 residues. V shed 4 bases and J shed 2 bases, with 10 bases lying between them. Germline values: CDR1 SQVTM, CDR2 ANQGSEA. CDR3 protein: CSVVQFYTDTQYF. In nucleotides, the CDR3 is TGCAGCGTTGTCCAGTTCTACACAGATACGCAGTATTTT.

V gene TRBV6-5 combines with J gene TRBJ1-1; D is ambiguous. V was trimmed by 8 bases and J by 0 bases, leaving 10 bases between them. The CDR3 loop spans 13 amino acids. The germline CDR1 and CDR2 sequences are MNHEY and SVGAGI. This CDR3 is CASARTVNTEAFF. For the CDR3, the DNA is TGTGCCAGCGCCAGGACGGTGAACACTGAAGCTTTCTTT.

About this clone itself: Other DNA variants within this sample encode the same CDR3. V usage is TRBV7-9 and J usage is TRBJ1-4; 7 bases map to TRBD1. CDR3 size: 14 residues. V shed 1 base, J shed 7 bases, and the junction held 3 bases outside the gene matches. Germline values: CDR1 SEHNR, CDR2 FQNEAQ (reference sequence). The CDR3 coding sequence is TGTGCCAGCAGCTTAGGACAGGGTGGTGAAAAACTGTTTTTT. Encoded protein: CASSLGQGGEKLFF.